This T cell receptor (beta chain) was identified in a study of low-dose radiotherapy and immunotherapy resistance in tumors. In the study overall: Cohort 2 was treated with 1 Gy per fraction every two weeks, amounting to 13 Gy across 26 weeks. Patients took oral aspirin 300 mg daily for four cycles from cycle 1 day 1.

Specified time point: after trial treatment. The treatment here: LDRT plus nivolumab, ipilimumab, low-dose cyclophosphamide and aspirin (RACIN trial). Donors were treated with nivolumab, ipilimumab, aspirin, and low-dose cyclophosphamide and radiotherapy. Patients deemed eligible presented with advanced solid tumors lacking tumor-infiltrating lymphocytes. This clonotype appeared once. This CDR3 is 15 amino acids long. Germline CDR1 reads KGHSH; CDR2 reads LQKENI. The ends lost 6 bases at V and 3 bases at J; junction bases unmatched: 8. With TRAV- and TRBV-specific primers, first-strand cDNA was made, covering the alpha and beta chains. With a V-primer adapter and a constant-region primer, TCRs were amplified for about 20 PCR cycles. MiXCR, applied by TCRdb to the reads, yields one record per CDR3 protein. The data contain under 35,000 distinct CDR3 sequences, about half of them singletons.

The J gene is TRBJ1-1, the V gene TRBV18; the match to TRBD1 covers 9 bases. The receptor comes from a male donor with gallbladder cancer. This specimen consisted of PBMCs, obtained after low-dose radiotherapy plus immunotherapy. The DNA of the CDR3 is TGTGCCAGCTCCCGTGGACAGGGGAGGTACACTGAAGCTTTCTTT. This sequence encodes CASSRGQGRYTEAFF.